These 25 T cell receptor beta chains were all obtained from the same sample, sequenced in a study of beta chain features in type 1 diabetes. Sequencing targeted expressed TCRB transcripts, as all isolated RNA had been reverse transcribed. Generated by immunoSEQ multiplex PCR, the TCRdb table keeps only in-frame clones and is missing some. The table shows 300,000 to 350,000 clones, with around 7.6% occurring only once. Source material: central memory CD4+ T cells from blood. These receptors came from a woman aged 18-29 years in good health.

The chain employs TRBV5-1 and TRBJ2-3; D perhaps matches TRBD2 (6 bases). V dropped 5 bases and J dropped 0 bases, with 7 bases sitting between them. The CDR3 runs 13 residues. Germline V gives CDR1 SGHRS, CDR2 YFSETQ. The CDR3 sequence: CASRGLSTDTQYF. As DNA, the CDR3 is TGCGCCAGCAGAGGACTAAGCACAGATACGCAGTATTTT.

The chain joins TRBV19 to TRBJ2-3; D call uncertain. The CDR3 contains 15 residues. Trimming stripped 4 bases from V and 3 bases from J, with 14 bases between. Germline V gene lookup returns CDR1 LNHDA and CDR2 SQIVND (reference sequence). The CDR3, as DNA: TGTGCCAGTAGTAACGAGGACCTAAGAACAGATACGCAGTATTTT. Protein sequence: CASSNEDLRTDTQYF.

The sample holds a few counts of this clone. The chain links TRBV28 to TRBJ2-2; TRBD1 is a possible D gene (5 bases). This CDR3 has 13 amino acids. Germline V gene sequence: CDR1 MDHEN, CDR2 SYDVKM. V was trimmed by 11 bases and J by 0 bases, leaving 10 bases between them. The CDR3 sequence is CAHGAANTGELFF. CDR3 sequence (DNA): TGTGCCCATGGGGCGGCGAACACCGGGGAGCTGTTTTTT.

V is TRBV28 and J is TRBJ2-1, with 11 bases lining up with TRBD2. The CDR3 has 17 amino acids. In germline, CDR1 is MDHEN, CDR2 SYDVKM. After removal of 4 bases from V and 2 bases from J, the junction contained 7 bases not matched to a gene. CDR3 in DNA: TGTGCCAGCAGTTCGCGACTAGCGGGATGGGCCTACAATGAGCAGTTCTTC. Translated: CASSSRLAGWAYNEQFF.

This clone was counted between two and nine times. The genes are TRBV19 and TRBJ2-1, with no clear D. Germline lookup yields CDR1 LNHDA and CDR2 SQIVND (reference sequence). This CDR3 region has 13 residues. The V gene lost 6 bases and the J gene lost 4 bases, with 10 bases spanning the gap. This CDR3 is CASSPWAYNEQFF. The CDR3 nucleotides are TGTGCCAGTAGCCCGTGGGCTTACAATGAGCAGTTCTTC. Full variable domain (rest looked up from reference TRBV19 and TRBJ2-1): DGGITQSPKYLFRKEGQNVTLSCEQNLNHDAMYWYRQDPGQGLRLIYYSQIVNDFQKGDIAEGYSVSREKKESFPLTVTSAQKNPTAFYLCASSPWAYNEQFFGPGTRLTVL.

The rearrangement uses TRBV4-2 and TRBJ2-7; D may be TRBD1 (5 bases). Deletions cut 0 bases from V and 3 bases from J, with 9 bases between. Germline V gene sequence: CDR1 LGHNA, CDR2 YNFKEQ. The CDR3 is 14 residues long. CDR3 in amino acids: CASSQDLQGYEQYF. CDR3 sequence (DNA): TGTGCCAGCAGCCAAGATCTGCAGGGCTACGAGCAGTACTTC.

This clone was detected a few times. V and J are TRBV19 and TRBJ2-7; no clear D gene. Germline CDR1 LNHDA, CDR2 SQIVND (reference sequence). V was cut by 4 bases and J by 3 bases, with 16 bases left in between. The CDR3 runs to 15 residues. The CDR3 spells CASSRNGRQHYEQYF. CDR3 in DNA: TGTGCCAGTAGTAGGAACGGACGGCAACACTACGAGCAGTACTTC.

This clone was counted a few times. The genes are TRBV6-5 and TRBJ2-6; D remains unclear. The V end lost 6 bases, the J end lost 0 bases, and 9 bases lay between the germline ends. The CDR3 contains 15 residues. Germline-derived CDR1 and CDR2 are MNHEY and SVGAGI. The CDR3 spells CASRDFASGANVLTF. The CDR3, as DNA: TGTGCCAGCAGAGATTTTGCCTCTGGGGCCAACGTCCTGACTTTC.

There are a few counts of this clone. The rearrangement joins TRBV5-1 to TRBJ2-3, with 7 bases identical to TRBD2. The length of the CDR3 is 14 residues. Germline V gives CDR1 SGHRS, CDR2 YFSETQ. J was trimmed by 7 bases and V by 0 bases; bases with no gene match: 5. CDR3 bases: TGCGCCAGCAGCTTGGCCCCCGGGACTAATACGCAGTATTTT. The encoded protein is CASSLAPGTNTQYF.

The CDR3 bases are TGTGCCAGCAGTTTCCGCAATGGGAACACTGAAGCTTTCTTT. Protein: CASSFRNGNTEAFF. The J gene is TRBJ1-1, the V gene TRBV27; D is uncertain. The germline V gene has CDR1 MNHEY and CDR2 SMNVEV (reference sequence). CDR3 size: 14 residues. The V end was cut by 3 bases, the J end by 1 base, with 9 bases between.

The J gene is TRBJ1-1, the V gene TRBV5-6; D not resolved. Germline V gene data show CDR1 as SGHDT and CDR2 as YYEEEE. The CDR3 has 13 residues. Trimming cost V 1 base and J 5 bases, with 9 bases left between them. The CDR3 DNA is TGTGCCAGCAGCTTGAAGGGTAGGACTGAAGCTTTCTTT. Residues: CASSLKGRTEAFF.

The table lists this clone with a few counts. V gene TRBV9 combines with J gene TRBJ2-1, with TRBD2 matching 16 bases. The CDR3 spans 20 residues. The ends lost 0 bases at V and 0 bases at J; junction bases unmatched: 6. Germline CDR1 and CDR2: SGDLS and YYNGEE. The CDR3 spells CASSVAPGLAGGSSYNEQFF. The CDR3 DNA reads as TGTGCCAGCAGCGTAGCACCGGGACTAGCGGGAGGGAGCTCCTACAATGAGCAGTTCTTC.

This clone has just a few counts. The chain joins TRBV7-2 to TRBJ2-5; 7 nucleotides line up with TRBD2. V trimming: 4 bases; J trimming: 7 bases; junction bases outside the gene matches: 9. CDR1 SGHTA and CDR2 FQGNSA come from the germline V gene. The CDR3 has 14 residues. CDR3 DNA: TGTGCCAGCAGCTCGCGGGAGCCCCCGTGGACCCAGTACTTC. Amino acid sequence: CASSSREPPWTQYF.

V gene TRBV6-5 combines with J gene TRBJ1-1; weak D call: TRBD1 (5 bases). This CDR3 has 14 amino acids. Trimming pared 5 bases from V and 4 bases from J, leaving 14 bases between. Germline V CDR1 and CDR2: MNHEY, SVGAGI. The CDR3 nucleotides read TGTGCCAGCAGTCTCATGGGGGTTGGCACTGAAGCTTTCTTT. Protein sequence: CASSLMGVGTEAFF.

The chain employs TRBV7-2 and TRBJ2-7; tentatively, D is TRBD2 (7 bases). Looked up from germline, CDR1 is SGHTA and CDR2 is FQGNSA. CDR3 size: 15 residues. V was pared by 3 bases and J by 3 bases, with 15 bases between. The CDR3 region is CASSFRGGPRYEQYF. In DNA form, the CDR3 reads TGTGCCAGCAGCTTTCGCGGGGGCCCCCGCTACGAGCAGTACTTC.

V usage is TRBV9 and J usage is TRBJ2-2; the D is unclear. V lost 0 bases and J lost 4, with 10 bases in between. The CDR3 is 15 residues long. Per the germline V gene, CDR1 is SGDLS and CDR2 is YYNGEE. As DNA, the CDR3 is TGTGCCAGCAGCGTAGCTGAAGGAAGCACCGGGGAGCTGTTTTTT. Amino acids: CASSVAEGSTGELFF.

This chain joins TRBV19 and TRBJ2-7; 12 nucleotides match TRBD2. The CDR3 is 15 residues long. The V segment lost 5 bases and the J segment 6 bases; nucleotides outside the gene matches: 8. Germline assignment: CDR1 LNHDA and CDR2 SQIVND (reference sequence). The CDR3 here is CASSPKTSGRREQYF. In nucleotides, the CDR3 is TGTGCCAGTAGTCCTAAGACTAGCGGGAGACGCGAGCAGTACTTC.

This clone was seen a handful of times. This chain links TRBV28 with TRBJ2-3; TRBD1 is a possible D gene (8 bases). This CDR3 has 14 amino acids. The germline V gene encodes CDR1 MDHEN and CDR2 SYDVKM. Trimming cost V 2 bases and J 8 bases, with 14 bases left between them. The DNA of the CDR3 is TGTGCCAGCAGTTTACCCTACAGGGGGGGTACGCAGTATTTT. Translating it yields CASSLPYRGGTQYF.

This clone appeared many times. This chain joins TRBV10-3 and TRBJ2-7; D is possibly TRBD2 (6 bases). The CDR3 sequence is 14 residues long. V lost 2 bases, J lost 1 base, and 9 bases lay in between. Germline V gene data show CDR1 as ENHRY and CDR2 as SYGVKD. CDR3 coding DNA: TGTGCCATCAGTGAGCCGGGAGTTTCCTACGAGCAGTACTTC. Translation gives CAISEPGVSYEQYF.

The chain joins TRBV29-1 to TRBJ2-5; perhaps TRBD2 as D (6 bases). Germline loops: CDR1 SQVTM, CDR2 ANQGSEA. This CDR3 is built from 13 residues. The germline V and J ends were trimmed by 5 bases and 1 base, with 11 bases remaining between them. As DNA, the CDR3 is TGCAGCGTTCCCCATAGCGGCCAAGAGACCCAGTACTTC. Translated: CSVPHSGQETQYF.

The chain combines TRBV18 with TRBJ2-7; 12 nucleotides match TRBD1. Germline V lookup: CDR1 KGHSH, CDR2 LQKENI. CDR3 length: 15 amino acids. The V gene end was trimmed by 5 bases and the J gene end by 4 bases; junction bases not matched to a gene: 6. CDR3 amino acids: CASSKGTGGLYEQYF. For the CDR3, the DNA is TGTGCCAGCTCAAAGGGGACAGGGGGCCTTTACGAGCAGTACTTC. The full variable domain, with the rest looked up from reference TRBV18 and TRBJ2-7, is NAGVMQNPRHLVRRRGQEARLRCSPMKGHSHVYWYRQLPEEGLKFMVYLQKENIIDESGMPKERFSAEFPKEGPSILRIQQVVRGDSAAYFCASSKGTGGLYEQYFGPGTRLTVT.

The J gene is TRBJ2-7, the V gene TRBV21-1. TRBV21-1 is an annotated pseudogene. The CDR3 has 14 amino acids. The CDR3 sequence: CASTQSGFAYEQYF. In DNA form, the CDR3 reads TGTGCCAGCACGCAGAGTGGGTTCGCCTACGAGCAGTACTTC.

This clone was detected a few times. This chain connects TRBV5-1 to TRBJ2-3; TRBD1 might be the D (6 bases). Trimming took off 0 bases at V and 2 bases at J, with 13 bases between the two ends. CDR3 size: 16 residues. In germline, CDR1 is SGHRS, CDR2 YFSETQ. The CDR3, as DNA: TGCGCCAGCAGCTTGGCCTTTACAGGGTACACAGATACGCAGTATTTT. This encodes CASSLAFTGYTDTQYF.

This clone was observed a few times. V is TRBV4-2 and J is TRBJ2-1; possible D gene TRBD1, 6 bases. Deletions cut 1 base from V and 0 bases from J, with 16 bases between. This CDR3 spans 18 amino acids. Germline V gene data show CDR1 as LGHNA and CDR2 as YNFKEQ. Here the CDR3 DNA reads TGTGCCAGCAGCCAAGGTCCCCTGAGGGGGAGCTCCTACAATGAGCAGTTCTTC. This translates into CASSQGPLRGSSYNEQFF.

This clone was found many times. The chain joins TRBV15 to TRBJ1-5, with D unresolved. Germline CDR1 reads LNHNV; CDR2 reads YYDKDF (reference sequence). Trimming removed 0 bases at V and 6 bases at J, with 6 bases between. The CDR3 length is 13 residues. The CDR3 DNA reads TGTGCCACCAGCAGAGATCCGGCTCAGCCCCAGCATTTT. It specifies CATSRDPAQPQHF.